These 20 T cell receptor beta chains were all obtained from the same sample, sequenced in a study of blood T cell repertoires in COVID-19. Assay used: immunoSEQ multiplex PCR; TCRdb lists only in-frame clones, some missing. This table holds approximately 280,000 clones, roughly 80% found once. Source material: PBMCs or T cells enriched from blood (not recorded which). These TCRs come from a man in his forties or fifties who had been exposed to COVID-19.

This chain's CDR3 is CSVVQGPNTEAFF. Here the CDR3 DNA reads TGCAGCGTTGTACAGGGCCCGAACACTGAAGCTTTCTTT. The chain recombines TRBV29-1 with TRBJ1-1; D may be TRBD1 (6 bases). Germline V gene data show CDR1 as SQVTM and CDR2 as ANQGSEA. The V end was cut by 4 bases, the J end by 1 base, with 10 bases between. This CDR3 is 13 amino acids long.

J is TRBJ2-1 and V is TRBV14; D not resolved. V was shortened by 2 bases and J by 7 bases, with 9 bases between the two germline ends. The germline gives CDR1 SGHDN, CDR2 FVKESK. The CDR3 is 13 amino acids. The DNA of the CDR3 is TGTGCCAGCAGCCAACGCAGTCAGAATGAGCAGTTCTTC. It translates to CASSQRSQNEQFF. Combining the CDR3 with reference TRBV14 and TRBJ2-1 gives the whole variable domain EAGVTQFPSHSVIEKGQTVTLRCDPISGHDNLYWYRRVMGKEIKFLLHFVKESKQDESGMPNNRFLAERTGGTYSTLKVQPAELEDSGVYFCASSQRSQNEQFFGPGTRLTVL.

The table lists this clone with a count of one. The V and J genes are TRBV5-4 and TRBJ2-5; no definite D call. This CDR3 is built from 14 residues. Germline V gene lookup returns CDR1 SGHNT and CDR2 YYREEE (reference sequence). Trimming cost V 0 bases and J 2 bases, with 8 bases left between them. The CDR3 here is CASSLEPRQETQYF. In DNA form, the CDR3 reads TGTGCCAGCAGCTTGGAGCCCCGGCAAGAGACCCAGTACTTC.

This chain links TRBV5-1 with TRBJ2-1; 8 nucleotides agree with TRBD1. V shed 4 bases, J shed 3 bases, and the junction held 9 bases outside the gene matches. Germline values: CDR1 SGHRS, CDR2 YFSETQ. The CDR3 extends over 16 amino acids. CDR3 amino acids: CASSGLRGQVYNEQFF. As DNA, the CDR3 is TGCGCCAGCAGCGGACTCCGGGGACAGGTCTACAATGAGCAGTTCTTC. Filled out from reference TRBV5-1 and TRBJ2-1, the complete variable domain reads KAGVTQTPRYLIKTRGQQVTLSCSPISGHRSVSWYQQTPGQGLQFLFEYFSETQRNKGNFPGRFSGRQFSNSRSEMNVSTLELGDSALYLCASSGLRGQVYNEQFFGPGTRLTVL.

V is TRBV14 and J is TRBJ2-7; 9 bases line up with TRBD1. The CDR3 is 18 residues long. The junction had 16 bases not matched to a gene; V was cut back by 3 bases and J by 4 bases. Germline CDR1 reads SGHDN; CDR2 reads FVKESK. CDR3 loop: CASSHKQGANTPRYEQYF. DNA for the CDR3: TGTGCCAGCAGCCACAAACAGGGGGCCAACACGCCTAGATACGAGCAGTACTTC.

The V call is TRBV24-1, the J call TRBJ2-1, with a weak D call TRBD2 (5 bases). The CDR3 has 14 amino acids. The V end was cut by 7 bases, the J end by 4 bases, with 13 bases between. The germline V gene has CDR1 KGHDR and CDR2 SFDVKD. The CDR3 sequence: CATSLRGSYNEQFF. CDR3 in DNA: TGTGCCACCAGCCTTCGAGGGTCATACAATGAGCAGTTCTTC.

Points on this clone: The sample contains more than one DNA sequence encoding this CDR3. The genes are TRBV7-9 and TRBJ1-1; 7 positions match TRBD1. J was trimmed by 1 base and V by 5 bases; bases with no gene match: 4. CDR3 length equals 14 residues. Per the germline V gene, CDR1 is SEHNR and CDR2 is FQNEAQ (reference sequence). As DNA, the CDR3 is TGTGCCAGCAGCCTCCGACAGGGGAACACTGAAGCTTTCTTT. It encodes CASSLRQGNTEAFF.

The CDR3 reads CAGGSGRPNEQFF. CDR3 bases: TGTGCCGGGGGGAGCGGGAGGCCTAATGAGCAGTTCTTC. The gene calls are TRBV2 and TRBJ2-1; TRBD2 matches at 9 bases. The CDR3 is 13 amino acids. Germline V lookup: CDR1 SNHLY, CDR2 FYNNEI. Losses at the gene ends were 11 bases for V and 7 bases for J; bases not matched to a gene: 9.

V usage is TRBV5-1 and J usage is TRBJ2-1, with D possibly TRBD2 on 6 matching bases. V gave up 0 bases and J gave up 10 bases, with 14 bases separating them. CDR1 and CDR2 (germline): SGHRS, YFSETQ. The CDR3 consists of 14 residues. The CDR3 nucleotides read TGCGCCAGCAGCTTGGACCAGGGAGGTGGAGAGCAGTTCTTC. It encodes CASSLDQGGGEQFF.

Here the CDR3 reads CAWSPSTGLAGYEQFF. DNA for the CDR3: TGTGCCTGGAGTCCAAGCACGGGACTAGCGGGATATGAGCAGTTCTTC. The rearrangement uses TRBV30 and TRBJ2-1, with 13 positions matching TRBD2. This CDR3 spans 16 amino acids. The germline V gene encodes CDR1 GTSNPN and CDR2 SVGIG (reference sequence). V shed 2 bases, J shed 8 bases, and the junction held 9 bases outside the gene matches.

V gene TRBV30 combines with J gene TRBJ1-3; D not certain. The CDR3 length is 13 residues. In germline, CDR1 is GTSNPN, CDR2 SVGIG (reference sequence). V lost 1 base and J 4 bases, leaving 8 bases between the germline ends. The CDR3 protein is CAWSANSGNTIYF. The CDR3 DNA reads as TGTGCCTGGAGTGCAAACAGCGGAAACACCATATATTTT.

The rearrangement joins TRBV21-1 to TRBJ2-7; the D segment call TRBD2 is taken from the table without a DNA check. TRBV21-1 corresponds to a pseudogene. The CDR3 is 14 residues long. CDR3 coding DNA: TGTGCCAGCACCCTTAAACTCGCGGTGGGTGAGCAGTACTTC. Encoded protein: CASTLKLAVGEQYF.

The chain recombines TRBV30 with TRBJ1-2; 12 nucleotides line up with TRBD1. Germline CDR1 reads GTSNPN; CDR2 reads SVGIG (reference sequence). The CDR3 runs 18 residues. V lost 2 bases to trimming and J lost 0 bases; unmatched junction nucleotides: 10. CDR3 sequence reads: CAWSFYWGQGASNYGYTF. The DNA for the CDR3 is TGTGCCTGGAGTTTCTACTGGGGACAGGGGGCATCTAACTATGGCTACACCTTC.

This clone has only one observation. The same CDR3 also results from other DNA sequences found in this sample. J is TRBJ2-7 and V is TRBV5-1, with 7 nucleotides matching TRBD1. The ends lost 0 bases at V and 2 bases at J; junction bases unmatched: 2. Germline CDR1 is SGHRS and CDR2 is YFSETQ. This CDR3 spans 14 amino acids. DNA of the CDR3: TGCGCCAGCAGCTTGGGACAGGGCGCCTACGAGCAGTACTTC. It codes for CASSLGQGAYEQYF.

This clone was found a few times. The chain combines TRBV4-2 with TRBJ2-7, with TRBD2 matching 8 bases. The CDR3 contains 15 residues. The V gene end was trimmed by 3 bases and the J gene end by 4 bases; junction bases not matched to a gene: 8. CDR1 is LGHNA and CDR2 is YNFKEQ in the germline V gene. The CDR3 loop reads CASSQEIAGLYEQYF. The CDR3 DNA reads TGTGCCAGCAGCCAGGAGATAGCGGGATTATACGAGCAGTACTTC.

The chain employs TRBV7-3 and TRBJ1-1, with 9 bases that match TRBD1. Trimming at V came to 5 bases and at J to 8 bases, leaving 15 bases not matched to a gene. This CDR3 contains 16 residues. From germline, CDR1 is SGHTA and CDR2 FQGTGA. CDR3 amino acids: CASSPSPGQGTTEAFF. DNA of the CDR3: TGTGCCAGCAGCCCATCCCCGGGACAGGGCACAACCGAAGCTTTCTTT.

The CDR3 is CASSLQGEQYF. The CDR3 region has the DNA TGCGCCAGCAGCTTACAGGGGGAGCAGTACTTC. The rearrangement joins TRBV5-1 to TRBJ2-7, with 7 bases identical to TRBD1. This CDR3 region has 11 residues. V trimming: 2 bases; J trimming: 7 bases; junction bases outside the gene matches: 0. The germline V gene encodes CDR1 SGHRS and CDR2 YFSETQ.

This chain joins TRBV19 and TRBJ2-1; 10 bases are a match to TRBD2. Per germline, CDR1 LNHDA and CDR2 SQIVND (reference sequence). The CDR3 is made up of 17 amino acids. With V trimmed by 3 bases and J by 8 bases, 13 bases remained unmatched. This CDR3 reads CASSMGTKRAGGYEQFF. CDR3 coding DNA: TGTGCCAGTAGTATGGGGACGAAGCGAGCGGGAGGGTATGAGCAGTTCTTC.

The chain employs TRBV12-5 and TRBJ1-6; D is possibly TRBD1 (5 bases). CDR3 length: 16 amino acids. CDR1 is LGHNT, CDR2 FRNRAP, per germline. V was pared by 5 bases and J by 5 bases, with 16 bases between. The CDR3 sequence: CASGNPGVGDNSPLHF. In nucleotides, the CDR3 is TGTGCTAGTGGTAACCCGGGGGTCGGGGATAATTCACCCCTCCACTTT.

J is TRBJ2-4 and V is TRBV7-2, with TRBD2 identical over 7 bases. V gave up 5 bases and J gave up 8 bases; unmatched junction bases: 12. This CDR3 spans 15 amino acids. In germline, CDR1 is SGHTA, CDR2 FQGNSA. As DNA, the CDR3 is TGTGCCAGCAGCCCGTCCCCACTAGCGTGGGACATTCAGTACTTC. Translating gives CASSPSPLAWDIQYF.